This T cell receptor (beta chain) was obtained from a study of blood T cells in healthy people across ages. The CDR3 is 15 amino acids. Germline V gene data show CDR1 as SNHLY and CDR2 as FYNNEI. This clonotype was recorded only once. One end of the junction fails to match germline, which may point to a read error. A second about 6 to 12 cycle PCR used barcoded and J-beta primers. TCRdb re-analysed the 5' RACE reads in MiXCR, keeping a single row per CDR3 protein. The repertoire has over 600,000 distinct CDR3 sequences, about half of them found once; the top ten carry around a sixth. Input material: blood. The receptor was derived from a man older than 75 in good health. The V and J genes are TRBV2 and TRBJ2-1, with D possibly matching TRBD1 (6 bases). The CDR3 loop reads CASSERGISHNEQFF. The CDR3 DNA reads TGTGCCAGCAGTGAAAGGGGGATCTCCCACAATGAGCAGTTCTTC.